The sequence of this T cell receptor beta chain was determined in a study of beta chain features in type 1 diabetes. About the research overall: The examined sorted cells totaled 107,917,701 across samples.

There are 15 residues in the CDR3. The germline CDR1 and CDR2 sequences are LNHNV and YYDKDF (reference sequence). V lost 0 bases and J lost 4; bases outside the gene matches: 0. Since all of the isolated RNA was reverse transcribed, expressed TCRB transcripts were what got sequenced. This table comes from immunoSEQ multiplex PCR, and its TCRdb copy is limited to in-frame clones, with some not included. Among 250,000 to 300,000 clones listed, 24% were seen once. A CD45RO/CCR7/CD25/CD127/CD95/CD27 panel sorted naive, central memory, regulatory and stem cell-like memory CD4+ cells. This clone was counted between two and nine times. Its antigen is still unknown. Overall study results and limits: Whether HLA type influences TCRB rearrangement remained unresolved here. In every one of the four CD4+ subsets, TCRB CDR3s were moderately but significantly shorter in Type 1 diabetes patients.

What was sequenced was naive CD4+ T cells from blood. V gene TRBV15 combines with J gene TRBJ2-3; 11 bases agree with TRBD2. The clonotype originates from a woman under 40 with type 1 diabetes. Here the CDR3 DNA reads TGTGCCACCAGCAGAGAACTAGCGGGAGCAGATACGCAGTATTTT. Residues: CATSRELAGADTQYF.